This TCR beta chain was obtained from a study of CD8 T cells in Susac syndrome. The CDR3 sequence is 14 residues long. From germline, CDR1 is SGHTA and CDR2 FQGNSA. The V segment lost 4 bases and the J segment 12 bases; nucleotides outside the gene matches: 8. After extraction with the RNeasy kit, about 0.45 to 1 ug of the RNA was reverse transcribed using random hexamers. Multiplex immunoSEQ PCR targeted 54 Vbeta and 13 Jbeta TCR beta segments. TCRdb re-analysed the immunoSEQ multiplex PCR reads in MiXCR, keeping a single row per CDR3 protein. The sample includes over 120,000 distinct CDR3 sequences, 95% of them seen just once.

The sequence was obtained from a human donor with Susac syndrome. The chain carries TRBV7-2 and TRBJ2-6; 8 nucleotides match TRBD1. Sequenced material: CD4+ T cells from PBMCs. The CDR3: CASSSQGAAPVLTF. CDR3 nucleotides: TGTGCCAGCAGCTCTCAGGGGGCGGCCCCCGTCCTGACTTTC.